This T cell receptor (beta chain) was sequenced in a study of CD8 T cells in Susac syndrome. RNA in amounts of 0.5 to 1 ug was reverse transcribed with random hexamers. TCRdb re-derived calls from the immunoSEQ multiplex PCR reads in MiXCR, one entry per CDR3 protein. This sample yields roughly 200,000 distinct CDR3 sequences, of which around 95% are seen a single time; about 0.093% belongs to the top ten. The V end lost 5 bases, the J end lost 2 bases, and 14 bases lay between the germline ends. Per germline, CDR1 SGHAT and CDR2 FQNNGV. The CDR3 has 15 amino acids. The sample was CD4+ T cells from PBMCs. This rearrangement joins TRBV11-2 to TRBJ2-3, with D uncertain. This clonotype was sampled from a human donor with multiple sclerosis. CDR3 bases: TGTGCCAGCAGCCTCCAGCTTCGCCCCACAGATACGCAGTATTTT. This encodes CASSLQLRPTDTQYF.